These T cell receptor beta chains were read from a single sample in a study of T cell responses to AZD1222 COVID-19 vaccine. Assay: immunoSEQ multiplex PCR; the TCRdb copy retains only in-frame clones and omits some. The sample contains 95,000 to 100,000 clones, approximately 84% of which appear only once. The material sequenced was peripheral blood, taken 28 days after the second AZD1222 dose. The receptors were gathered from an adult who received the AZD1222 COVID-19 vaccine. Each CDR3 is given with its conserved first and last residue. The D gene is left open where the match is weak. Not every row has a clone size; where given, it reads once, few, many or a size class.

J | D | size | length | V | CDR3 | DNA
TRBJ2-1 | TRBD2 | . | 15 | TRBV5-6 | CASRRTSGAYNEQFF | TGTGCCAGCAGGCGGACTAGCGGGGCCTACAATGAGCAGTTCTTC
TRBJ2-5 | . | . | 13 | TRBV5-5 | CASSSLMTQTQYF | TGTGCCAGCAGCTCGCTTATGACGCAGACCCAGTACTTC
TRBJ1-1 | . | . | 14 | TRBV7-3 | CASSDARRNTEAFF | TGTGCCAGCAGCGACGCCCGGAGGAACACTGAAGCTTTCTTT
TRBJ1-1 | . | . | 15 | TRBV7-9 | CASSLDTAQNSEAFF | TGTGCCAGCAGCTTAGATACTGCGCAAAACAGTGAAGCTTTCTTT
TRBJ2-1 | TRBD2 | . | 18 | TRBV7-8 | CASSKPGLATLSYNEQFF | TGTGCCAGCAGCAAACCGGGACTAGCTACCCTCTCCTACAATGAGCAGTTCTTC
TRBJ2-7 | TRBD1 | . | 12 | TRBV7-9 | CASSSLQGAQYF | TGTGCCAGCAGCTCGCTACAGGGGGCGCAGTACTTC
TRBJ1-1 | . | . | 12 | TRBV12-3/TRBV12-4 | CASGGRDTEAFF | TGTGCCAGCGGGGGAAGGGACACTGAAGCTTTCTTT
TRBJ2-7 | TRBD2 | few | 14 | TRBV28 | CASGYDGGSYEQYF | TGTGCCAGCGGATATGACGGGGGGAGCTACGAGCAGTACTTC
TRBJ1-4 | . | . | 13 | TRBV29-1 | CSVEVSSNEKLFF | TGCAGCGTTGAAGTGAGTTCCAATGAAAAACTGTTTTTT
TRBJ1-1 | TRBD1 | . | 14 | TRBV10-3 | CAIKSGTVNTEAFF | TGTGCCATCAAGTCCGGGACAGTGAACACTGAAGCTTTCTTT
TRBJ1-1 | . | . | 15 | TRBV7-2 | CASSLSQGRNTEAFF | TGTGCCAGCAGCTTAAGTCAGGGTCGTAACACTGAAGCTTTCTTT
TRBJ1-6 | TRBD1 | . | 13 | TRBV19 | CATRGQGNSPLHF | TGTGCCACGCGGGGACAGGGTAATTCACCCCTCCACTTT
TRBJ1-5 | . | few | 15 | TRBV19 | CASSRTETSNQPQHF | TGTGCCAGTTCCCGGACAGAGACGAGCAATCAGCCCCAGCATTTT
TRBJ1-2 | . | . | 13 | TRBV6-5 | CASTAVEEYGYTF | TGTGCCAGCACCGCGGTCGAAGAATATGGCTACACCTTC
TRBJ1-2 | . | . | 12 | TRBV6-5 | CATQDGGYGYTF | TGTGCCACCCAAGATGGGGGTTATGGCTACACCTTC
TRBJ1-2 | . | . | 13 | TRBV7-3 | CASSPGFPYGYTF | TGTGCCAGCAGCCCAGGTTTCCCATATGGCTACACCTTC
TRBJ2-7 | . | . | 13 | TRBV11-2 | CASSGGLTYEQYF | TGTGCCAGCTCAGGAGGGCTTACCTACGAGCAGTACTTC
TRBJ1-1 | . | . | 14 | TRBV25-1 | CASMKGSMNTEAFF | TGTGCCAGCATGAAGGGTTCAATGAACACTGAAGCTTTCTTT
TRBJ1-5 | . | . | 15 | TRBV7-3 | CASSSSDRTNQPQHF | TGTGCCAGCAGCTCTTCAGACAGGACGAATCAGCCCCAGCATTTT
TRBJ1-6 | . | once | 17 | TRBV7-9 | CASSLILAGSYNSPLHF | TGTGCCAGCAGCTTAATTTTGGCAGGGTCGTATAATTCACCCCTCCACTTT
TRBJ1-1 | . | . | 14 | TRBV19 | CASSAQRDATEAFF | TGTGCCAGTAGTGCTCAGAGGGATGCGACTGAAGCTTTCTTT
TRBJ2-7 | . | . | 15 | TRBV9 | CASSRGPPDNYEQYF | TGTGCCAGCAGCCGGGGACCCCCAGACAATTACGAGCAGTACTTC
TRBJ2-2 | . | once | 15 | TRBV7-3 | CASSLNGGLTGELFF | TGTGCCAGCAGCTTAAACGGAGGTTTGACCGGGGAGCTGTTTTTT
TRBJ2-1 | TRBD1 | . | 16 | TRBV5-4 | CASSLLTGGNYNEQFF | TGTGCCAGCAGCCTTTTGACAGGGGGAAACTACAATGAGCAGTTCTTC
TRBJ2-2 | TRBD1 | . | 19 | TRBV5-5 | CASSQLRQGSSTATGELFF | TGTGCCAGCAGCCAGCTCAGACAGGGCTCTTCGACAGCCACCGGGGAGCTGTTTTTT
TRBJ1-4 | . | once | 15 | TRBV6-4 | CASRINGGVGEKLFF | TGTGCCAGCAGAATCAACGGCGGAGTCGGAGAAAAACTGTTTTTT
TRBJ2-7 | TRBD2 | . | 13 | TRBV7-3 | CASSPQRDGEQYF | TGTGCCAGCAGCCCCCAGCGGGACGGCGAGCAGTACTTC
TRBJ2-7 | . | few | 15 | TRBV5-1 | CASSSASGGIYEQYF | TGCGCCAGCTCCAGCGCATCGGGGGGCATATACGAGCAGTACTTC
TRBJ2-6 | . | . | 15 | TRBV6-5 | CASSYTSSGANVLTF | TGTGCCAGCAGTTATACGAGCTCTGGGGCCAACGTCCTGACTTTC
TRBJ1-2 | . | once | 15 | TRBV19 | CASSNGGRREGGYTF | TGTGCCAGTAGTAATGGCGGCAGAAGAGAGGGTGGCTACACCTTC
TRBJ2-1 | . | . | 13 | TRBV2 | CASSAGLYNEQFF | TGTGCCAGCAGTGCGGGACTTTACAATGAGCAGTTCTTC
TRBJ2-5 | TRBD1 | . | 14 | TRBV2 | CASSPDRVGETQYF | TGTGCCAGCAGTCCAGACAGGGTAGGAGAGACCCAGTACTTC
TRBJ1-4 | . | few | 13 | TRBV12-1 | CATIKGPNEKLFF | TGTGCCACCATTAAGGGTCCTAATGAAAAACTGTTTTTT
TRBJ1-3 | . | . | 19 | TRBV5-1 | CASSLYRSGQPYSGNTIYF | TGCGCCAGCAGCTTGTATCGGTCTGGGCAGCCATACTCTGGAAACACCATATATTTT
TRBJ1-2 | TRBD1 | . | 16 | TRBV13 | CASSSRDSIWYYGYTF | TGTGCCAGCAGCTCCCGGGACAGCATTTGGTACTATGGCTACACCTTC
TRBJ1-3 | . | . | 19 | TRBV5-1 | CASSLGGRANSVSGNTIYF | TGCGCCAGCAGCTTGGGAGGCCGGGCAAATTCAGTCTCTGGAAACACCATATATTTT
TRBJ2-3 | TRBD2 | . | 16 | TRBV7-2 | CASSGTSGIRTDTQYF | TGTGCCAGCAGCGGGACTAGCGGGATTCGCACAGATACGCAGTATTTT
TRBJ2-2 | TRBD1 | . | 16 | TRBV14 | CASSQVLKGATGELFF | TGTGCCAGCAGCCAAGTCCTAAAGGGGGCAACCGGGGAGCTGTTTTTT
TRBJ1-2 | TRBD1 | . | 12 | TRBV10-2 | CASTDRDNGYTF | TGCGCCAGCACTGACAGGGACAACGGCTACACCTTC
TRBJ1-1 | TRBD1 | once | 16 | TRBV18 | CASSLRLGTGSTEAFF | TGTGCCAGCTCTCTTCGCCTCGGGACAGGGTCCACTGAAGCTTTCTTT
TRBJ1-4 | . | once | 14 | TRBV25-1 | CASSAAVGWEKLFF | TGTGCCAGCAGTGCCGCTGTGGGTTGGGAAAAACTGTTTTTT